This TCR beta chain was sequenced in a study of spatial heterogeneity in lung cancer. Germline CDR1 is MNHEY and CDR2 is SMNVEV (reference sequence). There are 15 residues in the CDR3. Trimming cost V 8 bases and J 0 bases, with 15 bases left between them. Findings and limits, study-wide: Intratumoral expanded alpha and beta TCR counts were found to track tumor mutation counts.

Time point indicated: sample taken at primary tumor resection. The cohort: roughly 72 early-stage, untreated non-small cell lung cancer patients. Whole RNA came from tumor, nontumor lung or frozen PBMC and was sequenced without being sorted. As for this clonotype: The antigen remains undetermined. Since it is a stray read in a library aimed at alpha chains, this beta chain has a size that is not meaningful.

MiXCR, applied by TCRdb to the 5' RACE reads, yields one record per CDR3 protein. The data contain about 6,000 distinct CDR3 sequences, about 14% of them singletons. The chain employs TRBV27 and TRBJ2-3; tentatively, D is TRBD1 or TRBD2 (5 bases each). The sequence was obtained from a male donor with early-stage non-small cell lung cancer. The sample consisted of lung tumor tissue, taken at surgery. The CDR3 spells CASYPLDRSTDTQYF. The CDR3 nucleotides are TGTGCCAGCTATCCACTAGACAGAAGCACAGATACGCAGTATTTT.